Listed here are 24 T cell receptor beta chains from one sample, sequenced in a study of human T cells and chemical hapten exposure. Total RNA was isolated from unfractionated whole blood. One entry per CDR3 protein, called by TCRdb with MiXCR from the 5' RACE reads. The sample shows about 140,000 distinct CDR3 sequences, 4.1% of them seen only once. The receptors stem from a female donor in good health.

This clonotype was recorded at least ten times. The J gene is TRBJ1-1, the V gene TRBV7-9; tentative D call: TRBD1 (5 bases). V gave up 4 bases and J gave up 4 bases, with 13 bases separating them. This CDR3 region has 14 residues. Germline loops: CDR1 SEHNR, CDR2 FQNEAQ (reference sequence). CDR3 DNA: TGTGCCAGCAGCTCAATGGGGGGAGGCACTGAAGCTTTCTTT. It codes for CASSSMGGGTEAFF. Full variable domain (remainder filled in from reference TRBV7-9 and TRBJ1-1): DTGVSQNPRHKITKRGQNVTFRCDPISEHNRLYWYRQTLGQGPEFLTYFQNEAQLEKSRLLSDRFSAERPKGSFSTLEIQRTEQGDSAMYLCASSSMGGGTEAFFGQGTRLTVV.

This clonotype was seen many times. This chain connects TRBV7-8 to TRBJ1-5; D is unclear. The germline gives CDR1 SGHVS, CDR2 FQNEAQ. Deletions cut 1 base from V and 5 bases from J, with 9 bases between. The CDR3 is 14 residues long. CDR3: CASSLDNGYQPQHF. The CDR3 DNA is TGTGCCAGCAGCTTAGATAATGGGTATCAGCCCCAGCATTTT. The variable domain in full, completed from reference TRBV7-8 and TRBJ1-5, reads GAGVSQSPRYKVAKRGQDVALRCDPISGHVSLFWYQQALGQGPEFLTYFQNEAQLDKSGLPSDRFFAERPEGSVSTLKIQRTQQEDSAVYLCASSLDNGYQPQHFGDGTRLSIL.

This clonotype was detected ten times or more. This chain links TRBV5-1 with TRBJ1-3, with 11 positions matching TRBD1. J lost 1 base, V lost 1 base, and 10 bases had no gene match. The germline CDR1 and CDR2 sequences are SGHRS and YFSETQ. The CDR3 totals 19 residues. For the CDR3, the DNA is TGCGCCAGCAGCTTGTCCGGGACAGGGGGTCGGTGGTCTGGAAACACCATATATTTT. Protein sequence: CASSLSGTGGRWSGNTIYF.

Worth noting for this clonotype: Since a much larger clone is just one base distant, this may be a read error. CDR3: CASQDREDDGYTF. CDR3 DNA sequence: TGTGCCAGCCAGGACAGAGAGGACGATGGCTACACCTTC. This chain uses TRBV7-9 with TRBJ1-2, with D possibly being TRBD1 (6 bases). The ends were cut back, 8 bases at V and 6 bases at J, with 16 bases in the middle. The CDR3 has 13 residues. Germline CDR1 reads SEHNR; CDR2 reads FQNEAQ (reference sequence).

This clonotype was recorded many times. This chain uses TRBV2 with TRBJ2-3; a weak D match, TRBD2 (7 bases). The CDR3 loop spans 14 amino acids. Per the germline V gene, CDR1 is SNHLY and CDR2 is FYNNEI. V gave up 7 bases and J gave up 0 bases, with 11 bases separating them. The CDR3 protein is CASTGDYSTDTQYF. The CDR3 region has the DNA TGTGCCAGCACAGGGGACTATAGCACAGATACGCAGTATTTT.

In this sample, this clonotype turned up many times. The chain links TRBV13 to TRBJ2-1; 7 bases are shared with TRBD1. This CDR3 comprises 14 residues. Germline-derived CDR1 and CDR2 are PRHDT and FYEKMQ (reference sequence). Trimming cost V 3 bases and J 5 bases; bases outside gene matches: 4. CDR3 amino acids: CASSFWGTDNEQFF. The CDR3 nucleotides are TGTGCCAGCAGCTTTTGGGGGACAGACAATGAGCAGTTCTTC.

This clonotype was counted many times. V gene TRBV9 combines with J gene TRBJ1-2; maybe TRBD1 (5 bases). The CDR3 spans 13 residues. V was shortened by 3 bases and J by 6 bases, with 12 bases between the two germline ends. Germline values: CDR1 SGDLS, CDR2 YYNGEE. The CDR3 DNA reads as TGTGCCAGCAGCGGGCAACAGGTCCATGGCTACACCTTC. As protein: CASSGQQVHGYTF.

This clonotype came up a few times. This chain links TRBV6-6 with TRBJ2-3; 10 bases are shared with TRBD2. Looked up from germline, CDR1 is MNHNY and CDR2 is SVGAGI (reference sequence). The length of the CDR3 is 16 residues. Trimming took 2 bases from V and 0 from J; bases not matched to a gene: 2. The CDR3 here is CASSYSGGDSTDTQYF. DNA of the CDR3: TGTGCCAGCAGTTACAGCGGGGGGGACAGCACAGATACGCAGTATTTT.

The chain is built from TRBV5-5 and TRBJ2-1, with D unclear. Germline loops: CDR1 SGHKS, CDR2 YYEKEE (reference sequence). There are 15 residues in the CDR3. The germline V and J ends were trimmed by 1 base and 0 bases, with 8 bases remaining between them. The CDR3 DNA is TGTGCCAGCAGCTTGAGACCACTCTCCTACAATGAGCAGTTCTTC. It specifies CASSLRPLSYNEQFF.

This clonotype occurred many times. The chain's CDR3 is CASSLSGTAYEQYF. CDR3 nucleotides: TGCGCCAGCAGCCTGTCCGGGACAGCCTACGAGCAGTACTTC. The V gene is TRBV5-1, the J gene TRBJ2-7; 7 bases line up with TRBD1. The CDR3 loop spans 14 amino acids. Germline assignment: CDR1 SGHRS and CDR2 YFSETQ. The V segment lost 4 bases and the J segment 2 bases; nucleotides outside the gene matches: 6.

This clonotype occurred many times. CDR3 nucleotide sequence: TGCGCCAGCAGCTTGGCCAACCCAGTCCAAGAGACCCAGTACTTC. It encodes CASSLANPVQETQYF. The chain joins TRBV5-1 to TRBJ2-5; no firm D call. Germline CDR1 and CDR2: SGHRS and YFSETQ. The V end lost 0 bases, the J end lost 1 base, and 10 bases lay between the germline ends. The CDR3 has 15 residues.

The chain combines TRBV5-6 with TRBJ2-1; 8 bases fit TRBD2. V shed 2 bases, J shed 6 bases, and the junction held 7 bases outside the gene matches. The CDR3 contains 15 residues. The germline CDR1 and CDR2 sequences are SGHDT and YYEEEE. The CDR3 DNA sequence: TGTGCCAGCAGCTTATGGAAGCGGGGGACCAATGAGCAGTTCTTC. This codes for CASSLWKRGTNEQFF.

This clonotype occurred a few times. CDR3 sequence reads: CASSPSIYGYTF. The DNA for the CDR3 is TGCGCCAGCAGCCCCAGTATCTATGGCTACACCTTC. The V and J genes are TRBV5-1 and TRBJ1-2; D is undetermined. CDR3 length equals 12 residues. Germline assignment: CDR1 SGHRS and CDR2 YFSETQ. V lost 4 bases and J lost 4, with 8 bases in between.

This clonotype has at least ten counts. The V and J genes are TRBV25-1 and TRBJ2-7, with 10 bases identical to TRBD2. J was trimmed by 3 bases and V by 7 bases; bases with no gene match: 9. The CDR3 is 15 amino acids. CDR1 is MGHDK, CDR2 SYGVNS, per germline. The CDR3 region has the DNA TGTGCCAGCACCCACCGGGCTAGCGGGGGCTACGAGCAGTACTTC. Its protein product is CASTHRASGGYEQYF.

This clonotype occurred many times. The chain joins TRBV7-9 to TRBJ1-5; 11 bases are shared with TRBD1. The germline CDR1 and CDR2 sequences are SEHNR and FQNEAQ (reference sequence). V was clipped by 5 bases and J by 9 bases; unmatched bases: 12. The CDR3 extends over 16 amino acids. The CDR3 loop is CASSPLGQGVLGPQHF. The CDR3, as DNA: TGTGCCAGCAGCCCCCTGGGACAGGGGGTGTTGGGGCCCCAGCATTTT.

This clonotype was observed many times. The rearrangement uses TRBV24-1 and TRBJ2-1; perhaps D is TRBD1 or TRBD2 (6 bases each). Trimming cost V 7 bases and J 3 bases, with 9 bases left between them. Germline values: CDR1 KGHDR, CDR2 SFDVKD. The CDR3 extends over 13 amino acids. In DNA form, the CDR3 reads TGTGCCACCAGAGGGGGACTCTACAATGAGCAGTTCTTC. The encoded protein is CATRGGLYNEQFF.

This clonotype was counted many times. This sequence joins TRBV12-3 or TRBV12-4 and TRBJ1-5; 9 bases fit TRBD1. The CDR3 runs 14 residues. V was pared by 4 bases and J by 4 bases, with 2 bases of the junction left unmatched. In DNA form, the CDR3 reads TGTGCCAGCAGTTGGACAGGGGAAAATCAGCCCCAGCATTTT. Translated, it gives CASSWTGENQPQHF.

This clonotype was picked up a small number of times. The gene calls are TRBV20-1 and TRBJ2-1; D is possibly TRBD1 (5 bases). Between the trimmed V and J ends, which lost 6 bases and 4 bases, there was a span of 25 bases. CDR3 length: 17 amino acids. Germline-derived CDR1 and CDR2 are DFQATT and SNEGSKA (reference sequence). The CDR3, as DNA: TGCAGTGCCAGCAAGGGTGACTTTTGGGGCGAATACAATGAGCAGTTCTTC. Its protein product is CSASKGDFWGEYNEQFF.

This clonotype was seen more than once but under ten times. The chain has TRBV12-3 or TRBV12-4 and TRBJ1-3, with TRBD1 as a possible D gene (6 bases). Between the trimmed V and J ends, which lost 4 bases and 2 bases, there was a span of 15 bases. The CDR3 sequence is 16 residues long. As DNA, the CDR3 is TGTGCCAGCAGTTGGAGGGGGGGTTGTCCTGGAAACACCATATATTTT. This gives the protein CASSWRGGCPGNTIYF.

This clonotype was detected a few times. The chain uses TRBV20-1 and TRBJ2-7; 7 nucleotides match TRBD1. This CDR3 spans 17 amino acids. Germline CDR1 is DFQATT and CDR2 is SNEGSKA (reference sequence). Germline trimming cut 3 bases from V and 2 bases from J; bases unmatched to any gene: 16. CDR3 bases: TGCAGTGCTAGTGATCTGATTGGGGACAGATCCACCTACGAGCAGTACTTC. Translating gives CSASDLIGDRSTYEQYF.

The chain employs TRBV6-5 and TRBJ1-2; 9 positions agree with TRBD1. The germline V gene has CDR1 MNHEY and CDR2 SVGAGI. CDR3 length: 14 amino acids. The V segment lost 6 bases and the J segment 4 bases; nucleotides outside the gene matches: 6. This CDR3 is CASREPDRGYGYTF. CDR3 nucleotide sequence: TGTGCCAGCAGGGAACCGGACAGGGGCTATGGCTACACCTTC.

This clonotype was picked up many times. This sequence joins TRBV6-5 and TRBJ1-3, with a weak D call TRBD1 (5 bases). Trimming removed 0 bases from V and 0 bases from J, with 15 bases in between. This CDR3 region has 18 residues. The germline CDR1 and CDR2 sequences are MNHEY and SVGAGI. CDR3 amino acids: CASSYSSGLSSSGNTIYF. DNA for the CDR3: TGTGCCAGCAGTTACTCATCGGGACTCTCGAGCTCTGGAAACACCATATATTTT.

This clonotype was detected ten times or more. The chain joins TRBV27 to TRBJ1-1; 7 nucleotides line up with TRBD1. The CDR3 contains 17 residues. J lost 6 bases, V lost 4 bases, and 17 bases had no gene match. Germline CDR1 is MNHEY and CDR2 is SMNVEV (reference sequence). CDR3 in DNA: TGTGCCAGCAGTTCCCTTAAAAACAGACAGGGTGGTTCTGAAGCTTTCTTT. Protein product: CASSSLKNRQGGSEAFF.

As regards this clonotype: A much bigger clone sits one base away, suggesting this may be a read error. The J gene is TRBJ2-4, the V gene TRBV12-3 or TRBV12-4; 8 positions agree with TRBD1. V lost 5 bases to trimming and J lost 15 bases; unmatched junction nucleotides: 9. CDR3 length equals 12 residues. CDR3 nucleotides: TGTGCCAGCAGTAGCCGCAGGGGGCCGTGGTACTTC. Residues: CASSSRRGPWYF.